This T cell receptor (beta chain) was identified in a study of shared clonotypes between healthy human individuals. The germline CDR1 and CDR2 sequences are LNHDA and SQIVND (reference sequence). There are 15 residues in the CDR3. V dropped 6 bases and J dropped 5; count of bases not matched to a gene: 10. The donors, healthy adults who were HIV-negative, had experienced no recent acute infections or vaccinations. Unsorted samples used approximately 87 million PBMCs for genomic DNA. Genomic DNA belonging to each subset was distributed in equal measure over several immunoSEQ plates. Spread over ten immunoSEQ deep assay plates, unsorted PBMC DNA underwent sequencing. Repertoires were generated with immunoSEQ multiplex PCR, while TCRdb's copy carries only in-frame clones and drops some. The sample lists around 500,000 clones, 60% to 80% occurring once.

V and J are TRBV19 and TRBJ2-3; 8 bases fit TRBD1. The specimen sequenced was PBMCs. The TCR comes from a woman in her thirties or forties in good health. Some clones in this sample may be carry-over from other donors' samples. In DNA form, the CDR3 reads TGTGCCAGTAGCGACAGGGGTGGTTACGGAGATACGCAGTATTTT. Amino acid sequence: CASSDRGGYGDTQYF.